A single sample is the source of the 2 T cell receptor beta chains below, sequenced in a study of CD8+ T cells in alopecia areata. Stated treatment: oral pan-JAK inhibitor, 5-10 mg twice daily. Reverse transcription of extracted RNA yielded cDNA, which provided the sequencing template. TCRdb's table, derived via immunoSEQ multiplex PCR, lists solely in-frame clones and lacks some. The data hold 180,000 or so clones, with roughly half observed a single time. Sequences were derived from CD8+ T cells sorted from blood, sampled around week 54, from a patient treated with tofacitinib. The receptors here all came from a human donor with alopecia areata.

This chain uses TRBV30 with TRBJ1-2; D not resolved. CDR1 and CDR2 (germline): GTSNPN, SVGIG (reference sequence). CDR3 length: 11 residues. V was trimmed by 4 bases and J by 5 bases, leaving 8 bases between them. CDR3: CAWTEGYGYTF. In DNA form, the CDR3 reads TGTGCCTGGACCGAAGGGTATGGCTACACCTTC.

The genes are TRBV19 and TRBJ2-1; no clear D. V was cut by 4 bases and J by 4 bases, with 8 bases left in between. The CDR3 extends over 13 amino acids. Germline CDR1 and CDR2: LNHDA and SQIVND (reference sequence). The CDR3 here is CASSNDRYNEQFF. For the CDR3, the DNA is TGTGCCAGTAGTAACGACCGTTACAATGAGCAGTTCTTC.